Each of the 22 T cell receptor beta chains below was sequenced from the same sample in a study of Ad26.COV2.S vaccination and SARS-CoV-2 variants. As to treatment: 15 to 20 received Ad26.COV2.S at low or high dose, single or two shots; roughly five received placebo; per-sample allocation not given. It was on day 63 after the first vaccine or placebo injection that samples were taken. Sequencing used immunoSEQ multiplex PCR; TCRdb keeps in-frame clones, though not all of them. The sample yields about 440,000 clones, less than 95% seen once. The source material was peripheral blood, sampled in a trial of Ad26.COV2.S vaccine versus placebo. These receptors were taken from a person aged 18-60 years who received the Ad26.COV2.S COVID-19 vaccine or a placebo.

This sequence joins TRBV27 and TRBJ2-7; D might be TRBD2 (5 bases). In germline, CDR1 is MNHEY, CDR2 SMNVEV (reference sequence). The V end was cut by 3 bases, the J end by 5 bases, with 20 bases between. The CDR3 has 16 amino acids. CDR3 protein: CASSFLGPGPGDEQYF. The CDR3 DNA reads TGTGCCAGCAGTTTTCTCGGCCCGGGTCCCGGGGACGAGCAGTACTTC.

The rearrangement joins TRBV11-3 to TRBJ2-1, with D unclear. Germline V gene data show CDR1 as SGHNT and CDR2 as YENEEA. The V end was cut by 1 base, the J end by 10 bases, with 8 bases between. This CDR3 has 12 amino acids. The CDR3: CASSLVGNEQFF. CDR3 nucleotides: TGTGCCAGCAGCTTAGTGGGGAACGAGCAGTTCTTC.

This clone has a single count. The rearrangement joins TRBV6-2 or TRBV6-3 to TRBJ2-7, with D maybe TRBD2 (7 bases). This CDR3 contains 17 residues. Trimming stripped 2 bases from V and 3 bases from J, with 20 bases between. Germline assignment: CDR1 MNHEY and CDR2 SVGEGT. The CDR3 nucleotides read TGTGCCAGCAGTTACGCCCCCTGGGGGGGCTCACTCTACGAGCAGTACTTC. Translation gives CASSYAPWGGSLYEQYF.

This chain links TRBV2 with TRBJ1-1; D is ambiguous. The CDR3 is 13 amino acids. The germline V and J ends were trimmed by 6 bases and 0 bases, with 8 bases remaining between them. Germline V gene sequence: CDR1 SNHLY, CDR2 FYNNEI. This chain's CDR3 is CASSYSMNTEAFF. As DNA, the CDR3 is TGTGCCAGCAGCTACAGTATGAACACTGAAGCTTTCTTT.

The DNA of the CDR3 is TGTGCCAGCAGCACCTGGACTAGCGGGATGGGTTTGGAGACCCAGTACTTC. Translation gives CASSTWTSGMGLETQYF. The chain joins TRBV5-6 to TRBJ2-5; 12 bases fit TRBD2. Looked up from germline, CDR1 is SGHDT and CDR2 is YYEEEE. This CDR3 has 17 amino acids. V gave up 4 bases and J gave up 5 bases; unmatched junction bases: 12.

The chain has TRBV6-2 or TRBV6-3 and TRBJ2-2; D is perhaps TRBD1 or TRBD2 (5 bases each). The V end was cut by 4 bases, the J end by 3 bases, with 12 bases between. This CDR3 comprises 15 residues. The germline V gene encodes CDR1 MNHEY and CDR2 SVGEGT. CDR3 sequence: CASSSPGRDTGELFF. As DNA, the CDR3 is TGTGCCAGCAGTTCCCCAGGGCGGGACACCGGGGAGCTGTTTTTT.

On this clone: Distinct nucleotide sequences in the sample also encode this CDR3. The chain carries TRBV15 and TRBJ2-1, with D possibly matching TRBD1 (5 bases). Trimming removed 3 bases from V and 6 bases from J, with 9 bases in between. Germline V lookup: CDR1 LNHNV, CDR2 YYDKDF (reference sequence). The length of the CDR3 is 13 residues. For the CDR3, the DNA is TGTGCCACCAGCAGGGTTCAGGGCAATGAGCAGTTCTTC. This translates into CATSRVQGNEQFF.

In regard to this clone: This same CDR3 is encoded by further DNA sequences in the sample. The chain recombines TRBV20-1 with TRBJ2-5, with D hard to call. CDR3 length: 11 amino acids. The V end was cut by 0 bases, the J end by 4 bases, with 3 bases between. CDR1 and CDR2 (germline): DFQATT, SNEGSKA (reference sequence). As DNA, the CDR3 is TGCAGTGCTAGAGATGGAGAGACCCAGTACTTC. This gives the protein CSARDGETQYF.

Worth noting for this clone: At the DNA level, this CDR3 is encoded by other sequences in the same sample as well. The chain recombines TRBV9 with TRBJ2-2; TRBD1 agrees at 8 bases. CDR3 length: 17 residues. Germline CDR1 SGDLS, CDR2 YYNGEE. With V trimmed by 0 bases and J by 8 bases, 12 bases remained unmatched. CDR3 DNA sequence: TGTGCCAGCAGCGTAGGGGCCGGACAGGGTGGAACTGGGGAGCTGTTTTTT. Protein product: CASSVGAGQGGTGELFF. The full variable domain, with the rest looked up from reference TRBV9 and TRBJ2-2, is DSGVTQTPKHLITATGQRVTLRCSPRSGDLSVYWYQQSLDQGLQFLIQYYNGEERAKGNILERFSAQQFPDLHSELNLSSLELGDSALYFCASSVGAGQGGTGELFFGEGSRLTVL.

The chain joins TRBV5-5 to TRBJ2-7; 9 bases are a match to TRBD1. The CDR3 is made up of 15 amino acids. J was trimmed by 3 bases and V by 4 bases; bases with no gene match: 8. Germline V CDR1 and CDR2: SGHKS, YYEKEE (reference sequence). The CDR3, as DNA: TGTGCCAGCAGCCCCGGGACAGGGTTATTCTACGAGCAGTACTTC. Protein: CASSPGTGLFYEQYF.

The rearrangement links TRBV27 to TRBJ1-4; D is perhaps TRBD1 (5 bases). The germline V gene has CDR1 MNHEY and CDR2 SMNVEV (reference sequence). V was clipped by 2 bases and J by 7 bases, with 29 bases between them. The length of the CDR3 is 20 residues. The DNA of the CDR3 is TGTGCCAGCAGTTTACATTATCTCCCGAGGGGAATCAGGCGGATTGAAAAACTGTTTTTT. It encodes CASSLHYLPRGIRRIEKLFF.

This clone was picked up one time. The chain combines TRBV7-9 with TRBJ2-5; D possibly corresponds to TRBD1 (6 bases). CDR3 length equals 16 residues. Germline CDR1 is SEHNR and CDR2 is FQNEAQ (reference sequence). Trimming took 6 bases from V and 2 from J, leaving 19 bases between them. For the CDR3, the DNA is TGTGCCAGCAGTCACACCTTAAGACAGGAGCAAGAGACCCAGTACTTC. Its protein is CASSHTLRQEQETQYF.

This chain uses TRBV18 with TRBJ2-3; D not certain. Between the trimmed V and J ends, which lost 0 bases and 4 bases, there was a span of 5 bases. CDR3 size: 13 residues. Germline CDR1 KGHSH, CDR2 LQKENI. Here the CDR3 DNA reads TGTGCCAGCTCACCACCGACCTCAGATACGCAGTATTTT. Translation: CASSPPTSDTQYF.

The chain carries TRBV27 and TRBJ1-2; D ambiguous. This CDR3 contains 17 residues. Trimming cost V 7 bases and J 0 bases, with 21 bases left between them. In germline, CDR1 is MNHEY, CDR2 SMNVEV (reference sequence). The CDR3 coding sequence is TGTGCCAGCAAATCCCCTCGAGGCATGGAAGCTAACTATGGCTACACCTTC. Encoded protein: CASKSPRGMEANYGYTF.

The V call is TRBV7-6, the J call TRBJ2-5, with 9 bases fitting TRBD1. Germline-derived CDR1 and CDR2 are SGHVS and FNYEAQ. This CDR3 contains 18 residues. J was trimmed by 2 bases and V by 5 bases; bases with no gene match: 15. DNA for the CDR3: TGTGCCAGCAGCCGAATGCTGGGCGAGACAGGGGGACAAGAGACCCAGTACTTC. It is translated as CASSRMLGETGGQETQYF.

The V gene is TRBV4-3, the J gene TRBJ2-5; D call uncertain. Germline-derived CDR1 and CDR2 are LGHNA and YSLEER. The CDR3 totals 15 residues. V was cut by 0 bases and J by 2 bases, with 10 bases left in between. In DNA form, the CDR3 reads TGCGCCAGCAGCCAAGATATTGCCAGTCAAGAGACCCAGTACTTC. Residues: CASSQDIASQETQYF.

The chain employs TRBV7-9 and TRBJ2-1; D perhaps matches TRBD1 (6 bases). The CDR3 length is 14 residues. CDR1 is SEHNR, CDR2 FQNEAQ, per germline (reference sequence). Trimming took 5 bases from V and 6 from J, leaving 14 bases between them. This CDR3 is CASSADSFGNEQFF. CDR3 DNA: TGTGCCAGCAGCGCGGACAGCTTCGGCAATGAGCAGTTCTTC.

This clone was seen just once. The CDR3 here is CASSFGGFGEQYF. Written as DNA, the CDR3 is TGTGCCAGCAGTTTCGGGGGCTTCGGCGAGCAGTACTTC. V gene TRBV7-2 combines with J gene TRBJ2-7; D tentatively fits TRBD1 or TRBD2 (6 bases each). Trimming removed 6 bases from V and 6 bases from J, with 15 bases in between. This CDR3 has 13 amino acids. Looked up from germline, CDR1 is SGHTA and CDR2 is FQGNSA.

The chain uses TRBV12-5 and TRBJ1-1; the match to TRBD1 covers 8 bases. V trimming: 5 bases; J trimming: 2 bases; junction bases outside the gene matches: 10. Germline loops: CDR1 LGHNT, CDR2 FRNRAP. The CDR3 sequence is 16 residues long. The CDR3 coding sequence is TGTGCTAGTGGTGACGGCCCGGCAGGGGGCAACACTGAAGCTTTCTTT. As protein: CASGDGPAGGNTEAFF.

For this clone: Other DNA sequences in this specimen translate into the identical CDR3. V gene TRBV10-3 combines with J gene TRBJ2-5; 7 positions match TRBD1. The germline gives CDR1 ENHRY, CDR2 SYGVKD. Trimming at V came to 3 bases and at J to 5 bases, leaving 3 bases not matched to a gene. This CDR3 comprises 13 residues. This chain's CDR3 is CAISEGGRETQYF. Here the CDR3 DNA reads TGTGCCATCAGTGAAGGGGGCAGGGAGACCCAGTACTTC.

The chain uses TRBV10-3 and TRBJ2-7, with 7 bases matching TRBD1. V shed 6 bases and J 5 bases; nucleotides not matched to a gene: 4. This CDR3 has 12 residues. Germline lookup yields CDR1 ENHRY and CDR2 SYGVKD. CDR3 sequence (DNA): TGTGCCATCAGGGACAGGTCGAACGAGCAGTACTTC. It translates to CAIRDRSNEQYF.

The rearrangement uses TRBV7-2 and TRBJ1-6, with D tentatively TRBD1 (6 bases). CDR3 length: 18 residues. V lost 3 bases and J lost 7, with 22 bases in between. Germline V CDR1 and CDR2: SGHTA, FQGNSA. The CDR3 loop is CASSFLATGKGVNSPLHF. CDR3 DNA sequence: TGTGCCAGCAGCTTCTTAGCCACGGGGAAGGGGGTCAATTCACCCCTCCACTTT.